This T cell receptor beta chain was retrieved from a study of metastatic and nonmetastatic thyroid tumors. Study summary: The comparison covered peripheral blood and tumor or nodule tissue in malignant and benign thyroid patients. Findings and caveats of the study: The study reportedly found significantly higher TCR beta diversity in malignant thyroid tumors than benign nodules, in blood and tumor.

This clone was counted a few times. Its specificity is not known. CDR1 is MNHNS and CDR2 is SASEGT in the germline V gene. This CDR3 is built from 17 residues. Trimming removed 6 bases from V and 3 bases from J; junction bases left unmatched: 14. Original analysis: Between-group CDR3 differences, defined by clinicopathological status, yielded a distant-metastasis classifier for papillary thyroid cancer. TCRdb re-clonotyped the PCR reads via MiXCR. TCRdb, not the original authors, processed these V and J calls. Among roughly 75,000 clones, around 13% were seen once, and the ten largest hold roughly 9.6%. No treatment had been given to any patient before thyroid surgery.

The source is a female donor with papillary thyroid cancer or a benign thyroid nodule (not recorded which). Some clones in this sample may be carry-over from other donors' samples. The V and J genes are TRBV6-1 and TRBJ2-5, with 9 bases that match TRBD2. Sample: tumor tissue. CDR3 residues: CASSEGGTSWGKETQYF. CDR3 nucleotide sequence: TGTGCCAGCAGCGAGGGGGGGACTAGCTGGGGGAAAGAGACCCAGTACTTC.